A selection of T cell receptor beta chains follows, all from one sample in a study of cytotoxic CD8 clonotypes in ibrutinib-treated CLL. Data came from immunoSEQ multiplex PCR; TCRdb stores just in-frame clones and leaves some out. The sample yields more than 75,000 clones, around 77% seen once. This specimen was PBMCs, taken after 24 months of ibrutinib treatment. The receptors derive from a human donor with chronic lymphocytic leukemia. Both conserved end residues are part of each CDR3. The D gene is left open where the match is weak. Not all rows give a size; the values are once, few, many and, for expanded clones, a class.

clone_size	v_call	j_call	d_call	cdr3_length	cdr3_nt	cdr3_aa
NA	TRBV4-1	TRBJ2-4	NA	18	TGCGCCAGCAGCCAAGATGGGGCGGGTCGCGCGGAAAAAAACATTCAGTACTTC	CASSQDGAGRAEKNIQYF
NA	TRBV7-6	TRBJ2-5	TRBD1	15	TGTGCCAGCAGCCGGCAGGGGACAGCCCAAGAGACCCAGTACTTC	CASSRQGTAQETQYF
NA	TRBV5-6	TRBJ2-3	NA	14	TGTGCCAGCAGCCAAGGGGGTGGCACAGATACGCAGTATTTT	CASSQGGGTDTQYF
NA	TRBV2	TRBJ1-2	TRBD1	15	TGTGCCAGCAGGAAAGAGAAGGGGACAGGGGATGGCTACACCTTC	CASRKEKGTGDGYTF
NA	TRBV4-1	TRBJ1-5	TRBD1	19	TGCGCCAGCAGCCAAGCTACGGGACAGGGATACCATAGCAATCAGCCCCAGCATTTT	CASSQATGQGYHSNQPQHF
NA	TRBV7-9	TRBJ1-2	NA	13	TGTGCCAGCAGCTCCGGGACAACGGAGGGCTACACCTTC	CASSSGTTEGYTF
NA	TRBV25-1	TRBJ1-5	TRBD1	13	TGTGCCAGCACAGGGGGTGGCAATCAGCCCCAGCATTTT	CASTGGGNQPQHF
few	TRBV5-4	TRBJ1-1	NA	15	TGTGCCAGCAGCTTGGGCCGGACGGTAGACACTGAAGCTTTCTTT	CASSLGRTVDTEAFF
NA	TRBV20-1	TRBJ1-1	NA	11	TGCAGTGCTAGGGTGAACACTGAAGCTTTCTTT	CSARVNTEAFF
NA	TRBV9	TRBJ1-6	NA	15	TGTGCCAGCAGCGTAGGGGGGACGGGGAATTCACCCCTCCACTTT	CASSVGGTGNSPLHF
once	TRBV2	TRBJ2-3	NA	12	TGTGCCAGCAGTGGGTCCTCAGATACGCAGTATTTT	CASSGSSDTQYF
NA	TRBV21-1	TRBJ2-3	NA	11	TGTGCCAGCAGCAAGTTGGATACGCAGTATTTT	CASSKLDTQYF
NA	TRBV7-9	TRBJ1-3	NA	15	TGTGCCAGCAGCCCAGTATACCCTTCTGGAAACACCATATATTTT	CASSPVYPSGNTIYF
NA	TRBV28	TRBJ2-3	NA	16	TGTGCCAGCAGTTTATTGGAGCGGGTTAGCACAGATACGCAGTATTTT	CASSLLERVSTDTQYF
NA	TRBV28	TRBJ1-5	NA	12	TGTGCCAGCTCCGAGGGTAATCAGCCCCAGCATTTT	CASSEGNQPQHF
few	TRBV7-3	TRBJ2-3	TRBD1	14	TGTGCCAGCAGCGTGGACAGGGGGCAGGATACGCAGTATTTT	CASSVDRGQDTQYF
NA	TRBV5-1	TRBJ2-3	NA	14	TGCGCCAGCAGCTTGGAGCTAAGCACAGATACGCAGTATTTT	CASSLELSTDTQYF
NA	TRBV5-1	TRBJ1-3	NA	17	TGCGCCAGCAGCTTGTTATCTGTTGCCTCCTCTGGAAACACCATATATTTT	CASSLLSVASSGNTIYF
NA	TRBV11-3	TRBJ2-1	TRBD1	13	TGTGCCAGCAGCACAGGGGGACCAGGTGAGCAGTTCTTC	CASSTGGPGEQFF
NA	TRBV27	TRBJ1-5	NA	12	TGTGCCAGCAGCTCTACGGGTCAGCCCCAGCATTTT	CASSSTGQPQHF
NA	TRBV7-9	TRBJ2-3	TRBD2	15	TGTGCCAGCAGCTTGTATAGCGGGATCACAGATACGCAGTATTTT	CASSLYSGITDTQYF
NA	TRBV5-4	TRBJ2-1	NA	12	TGTGCCAGCAGCGCTACTAGCAATGAGCAGTTCTTC	CASSATSNEQFF
NA	TRBV27	TRBJ1-2	TRBD1	16	TGTGCCAGCAGTTTAAGTGCCGGGGACAGGGGCAAAGGCTACACCTTC	CASSLSAGDRGKGYTF
NA	TRBV27	TRBJ1-4	TRBD1	16	TGTGCCAGCAGTGCCCTTGGGACAGCAACTAATGAAAAACTGTTTTTT	CASSALGTATNEKLFF
NA	TRBV7-8	TRBJ2-7	NA	15	TGTGCCAGCAGCTCGGGGTCCCCCGGCTTCTACGAGCAGTACTTC	CASSSGSPGFYEQYF
NA	TRBV5-1	TRBJ1-1	NA	14	TGCGCCAGCAGCTTGGACGGCATGAACACTGAAGCTTTCTTT	CASSLDGMNTEAFF
few	TRBV11-2	TRBJ1-5	NA	15	TGTGCCAGCAGCCAACGGGACGGCTCAAATCAGCCCCAGCATTTT	CASSQRDGSNQPQHF
few	TRBV5-1	TRBJ2-5	NA	12	TGCGCCAGCAGTTCGGACGAAGAGACCCAGTACTTC	CASSSDEETQYF
NA	TRBV7-2	TRBJ1-2	TRBD1	16	TGTGCCAGCAGCTTAGGTGGACAGGCACGACGCTATGGCTACACCTTC	CASSLGGQARRYGYTF
NA	TRBV11-2	TRBJ1-2	NA	15	TGTGCCAGCAGCTCCAGTGAGAGGGTTGATCTTCGCTACACCTTC	CASSSSERVDLRYTF
NA	TRBV29-1	TRBJ2-7	NA	12	TGCAGCGTTGAAGATTTTCTTTACGAGCAGTACTTC	CSVEDFLYEQYF
NA	TRBV28	TRBJ2-7	NA	15	TGTGCCAGCAGTTTTCCGCAGGTGGATGCCTACGAGCAGTACTTC	CASSFPQVDAYEQYF
NA	TRBV2	TRBJ1-1	NA	13	TGTGCCAGTTCATCACAGCCGAACACTGAAGCTTTCTTT	CASSSQPNTEAFF
NA	TRBV28	TRBJ1-4	NA	15	TGTGCCAGCAGCCCCGGGGGTTCCGCTAATGAAAAACTGTTTTTT	CASSPGGSANEKLFF
NA	TRBV28	TRBJ2-7	NA	11	TGTGCCATCGGGACGGTATACGAGCAGTACTTC	CAIGTVYEQYF
NA	TRBV5-6	TRBJ1-4	TRBD1	16	TGTGCCAGCAGCCCTGGACAGGGGGCTTTGCCTGAAAAACTGTTTTTT	CASSPGQGALPEKLFF
NA	TRBV5-1	TRBJ2-7	NA	18	TGCGCCAGCAGCTTGCGTGTTATAGTGGGTCCCAGCAGGGACGAGCAGTACTTC	CASSLRVIVGPSRDEQYF
NA	TRBV7-2	TRBJ2-3	TRBD2	17	TGTGCCAGCAGCCGTGATATTAGCGGGAGGGGTCCAGATACGCAGTATTTT	CASSRDISGRGPDTQYF
NA	TRBV29-1	TRBJ1-2	NA	14	TGCAGCGTTGAATGGTCGGGGGGAGGCTATGGCTACACCTTC	CSVEWSGGGYGYTF
few	TRBV5-1	TRBJ1-1	NA	15	TGCGCCAGCAGCTTGACAGGGACTATGAACACTGAAGCTTTCTTT	CASSLTGTMNTEAFF
NA	TRBV7-2	TRBJ2-7	NA	16	TGTGCCAGCAGCTTAGAGGGGACACCACCAACCTACGAGCAGTACTTC	CASSLEGTPPTYEQYF
NA	TRBV4-2	TRBJ2-5	TRBD2	17	TGTGCCAGCAGCCAAGACGTGGACGGGAGGGCCGGAGAGACCCAGTACTTC	CASSQDVDGRAGETQYF
NA	TRBV29-1	TRBJ1-5	NA	13	TGCAGCGTCTGGGACGGTAGCAATCAGCCCCAGCATTTT	CSVWDGSNQPQHF
NA	TRBV6-1	TRBJ1-1	NA	13	TGTGCCAGCAGGGTAACGGTGAACACTGAAGCTTTCTTT	CASRVTVNTEAFF
NA	TRBV7-8	TRBJ2-1	NA	15	TGTGCCAGCAGCTTAAGCAGTAGCTCCTACAATGAGCAGTTCTTC	CASSLSSSSYNEQFF
NA	TRBV28	TRBJ1-3	NA	14	TGTGCCAGCAGGGCCAGGCATGCTGGAAACACCATATATTTT	CASRARHAGNTIYF
NA	TRBV15	TRBJ1-1	NA	13	TGTGCCACCAGCAGAGATCTTCCAGGCAGGGCTTTCTTT	CATSRDLPGRAFF
NA	TRBV6-1	TRBJ2-7	TRBD2	12	TGTGCCAGCAGTACGGGGGGTTACGAGCAGTACTTC	CASSTGGYEQYF
NA	TRBV2	TRBJ2-4	TRBD1	15	TGTGCCAGCAGTGTGGGACAGATAGCCAAAAACATTCAGTACTTC	CASSVGQIAKNIQYF
NA	TRBV6-1	TRBJ1-2	NA	11	TGTGCCAGCAGTGACAGGGTCGGCTACACCTTC	CASSDRVGYTF
NA	TRBV7-9	TRBJ2-3	NA	16	TGTGCCAGCAGCTTATTGGGGGATGGGCCTACAGATACGCAGTATTTT	CASSLLGDGPTDTQYF
many	TRBV9	TRBJ2-5	TRBD2	14	TGTGCCAGCAGCGCCACGACCGGGAGGGAGACCCAGTACTTC	CASSATTGRETQYF
NA	TRBV6-6	TRBJ2-7	TRBD1	12	TGTGCCGTCACAGGGGGAACCTACGAGCAGTACTTC	CAVTGGTYEQYF
NA	TRBV6-5	TRBJ2-3	NA	13	TGTGCCAGCAGTCGGCGGAGCACAGATACGCAGTATTTT	CASSRRSTDTQYF
NA	TRBV9	TRBJ2-1	NA	16	TGTGCCAGCAGCGTAACGACAGACGGTATTTACAATGAGCAGTTCTTC	CASSVTTDGIYNEQFF
NA	TRBV7-9	TRBJ1-1	NA	14	TGTGCCAGCAGCTTAGAGGCAGCGAACACTGAAGCTTTCTTT	CASSLEAANTEAFF
NA	TRBV15	TRBJ2-7	TRBD1	16	TGTGCCACCAGCAGGCTACCCGGGACAGGGGCCTGGGAGCAGTACTTC	CATSRLPGTGAWEQYF
NA	TRBV19	TRBJ2-5	TRBD2	15	TGTGCCAGTAGCCCAGCGGGAGGTTGGCAAGAGACCCAGTACTTC	CASSPAGGWQETQYF